This TCR beta chain was sequenced during a study of CD4 and CD8 cells across lung adenocarcinoma regions. This clonotype was detected a few times. Localized lung adenocarcinoma, a non-small cell lung cancer, affected the donors. This CDR3 contains 15 residues. Germline V gene lookup returns CDR1 MNHNS and CDR2 SASEGT. V lost 7 bases and J lost 1, with 14 bases in between. MiXCR was run by TCRdb on the PCR reads, yielding one entry per CDR3 protein. The repertoire holds nearly 7,000 distinct CDR3 sequences, roughly half seen once, with about 39% in the top ten. The sequence came from a male donor with lung adenocarcinoma. The CD4 and CD8 labels of this study may be unreliable. J is TRBJ2-1 and V is TRBV6-1; D may match TRBD1 or TRBD2 (5 bases each). Sequencing was done on a sample of CD8+ T cells from the center of a lung tumor. As DNA, the CDR3 is TGTGCCAGCACGAGAGGGGTCGCTTCCTACAATGAGCAGTTCTTC. It codes for CASTRGVASYNEQFF.